Detailed here is one TCR beta chain. This record belongs to a study of blood T cell repertoires in COVID-19. Whole-study context: From the United States, Italy and Spain came samples of acute and convalescent COVID-19. Sources were T cells, B-cell-depleted T cells, or PBMCs; the material itself was cDNA or gDNA.

In germline, CDR1 is SQVTM, CDR2 ANQGSEA. This CDR3 spans 14 amino acids. Trimming at V came to 1 base and at J to 8 bases, leaving 8 bases not matched to a gene. Original handling: Nucleated cell number was recorded as an estimate derived from reference gene primer amplification. TCRdb's table, derived via immunoSEQ multiplex PCR, lists solely in-frame clones and lacks some. V and J calls and clone size are those listed in that table; D and trimming were worked out from the DNA. The sample holds about 63,000 clones, about nine tenths seen once. Sequencing was performed on peripheral blood. This TCR was sampled from a human donor in a cohort sampled during active COVID-19. The chain is built from TRBV29-1 and TRBJ1-2; 9 nucleotides align to TRBD1. The CDR3 spells CSVEAGTGFRGYTF. Written as DNA, the CDR3 is TGCAGCGTTGAAGCCGGGACAGGGTTTCGGGGCTACACCTTC.